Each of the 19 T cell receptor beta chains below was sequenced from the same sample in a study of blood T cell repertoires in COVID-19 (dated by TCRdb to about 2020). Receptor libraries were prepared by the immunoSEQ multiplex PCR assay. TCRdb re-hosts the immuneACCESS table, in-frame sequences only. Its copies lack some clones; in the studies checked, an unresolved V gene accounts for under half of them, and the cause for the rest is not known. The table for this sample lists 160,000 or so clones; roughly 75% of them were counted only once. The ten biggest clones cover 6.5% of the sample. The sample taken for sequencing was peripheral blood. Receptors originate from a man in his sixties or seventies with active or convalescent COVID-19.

DNA of the CDR3: TGTGCCATCAGTGACCGGGACAGGGATTTAACCGGGGAGCTGTTTTTT. Its translation is CAISDRDRDLTGELFF. The genes are TRBV10-3 and TRBJ2-2, with TRBD1 identical over 9 bases. This CDR3 contains 16 residues. In germline, CDR1 is ENHRY, CDR2 SYGVKD. V trimming: 3 bases; J trimming: 5 bases; junction bases outside the gene matches: 7.

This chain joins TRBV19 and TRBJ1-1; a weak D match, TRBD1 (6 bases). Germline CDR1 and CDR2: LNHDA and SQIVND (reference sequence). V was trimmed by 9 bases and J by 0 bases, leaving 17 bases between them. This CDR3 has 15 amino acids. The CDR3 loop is CASGGALDMNTEAFF. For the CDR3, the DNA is TGTGCCAGCGGGGGGGCGTTGGACATGAACACTGAAGCTTTCTTT.

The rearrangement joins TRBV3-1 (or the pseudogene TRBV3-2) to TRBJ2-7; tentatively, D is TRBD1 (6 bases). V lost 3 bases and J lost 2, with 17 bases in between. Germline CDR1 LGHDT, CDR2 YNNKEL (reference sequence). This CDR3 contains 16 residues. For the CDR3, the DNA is TGTGCCAGCAGCCATAGAACAGGGATCCGTCCCTACGAGCAGTACTTC. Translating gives CASSHRTGIRPYEQYF.

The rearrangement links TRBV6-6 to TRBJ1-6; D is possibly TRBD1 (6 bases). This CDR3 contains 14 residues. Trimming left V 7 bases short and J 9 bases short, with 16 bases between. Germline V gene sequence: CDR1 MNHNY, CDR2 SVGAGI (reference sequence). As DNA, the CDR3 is TGTGCCAGCATCTTCTACAGGGATTCTTCACCCCTCCACTTT. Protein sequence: CASIFYRDSSPLHF.

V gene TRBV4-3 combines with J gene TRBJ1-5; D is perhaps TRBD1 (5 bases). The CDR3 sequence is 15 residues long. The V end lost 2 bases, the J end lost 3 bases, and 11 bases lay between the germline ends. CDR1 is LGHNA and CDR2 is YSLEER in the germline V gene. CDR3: CASSQNDRTNQPQHF. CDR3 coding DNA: TGCGCCAGCAGCCAAAATGACAGAACCAATCAGCCCCAGCATTTT.

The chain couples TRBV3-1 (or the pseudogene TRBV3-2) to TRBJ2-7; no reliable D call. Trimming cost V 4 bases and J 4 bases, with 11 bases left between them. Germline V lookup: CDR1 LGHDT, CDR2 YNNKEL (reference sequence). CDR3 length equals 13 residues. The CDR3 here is CASSRSLLYEQYF. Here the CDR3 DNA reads TGTGCCAGCAGCCGTTCGCTACTTTACGAGCAGTACTTC.

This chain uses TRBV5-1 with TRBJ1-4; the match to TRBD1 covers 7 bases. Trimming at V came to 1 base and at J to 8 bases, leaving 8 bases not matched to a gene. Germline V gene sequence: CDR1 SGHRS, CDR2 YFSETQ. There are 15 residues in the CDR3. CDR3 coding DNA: TGCGCCAGCAGCTTGTCTTGGCAGGGGGACGAAAAACTGTTTTTT. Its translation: CASSLSWQGDEKLFF.

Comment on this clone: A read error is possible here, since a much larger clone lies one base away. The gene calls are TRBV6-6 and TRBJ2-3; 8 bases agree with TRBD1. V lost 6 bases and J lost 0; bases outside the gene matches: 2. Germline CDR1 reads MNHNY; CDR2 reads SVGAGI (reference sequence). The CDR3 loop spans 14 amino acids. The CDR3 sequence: CASSWTGSTDTQYF. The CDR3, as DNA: TGTGCCAGCAGCTGGACAGGGAGCACAGATACGCAGTATTTT.

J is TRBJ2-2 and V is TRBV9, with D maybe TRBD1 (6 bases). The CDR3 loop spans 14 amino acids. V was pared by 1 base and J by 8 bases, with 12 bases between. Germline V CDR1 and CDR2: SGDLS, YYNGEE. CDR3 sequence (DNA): TGTGCCAGCAGCGTATACCCCGGACAGGGGGAGCTGTTTTTT. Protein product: CASSVYPGQGELFF.

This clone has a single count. DNA of the CDR3: TGTGCCAGCAGCCGACCCTCAGGAGGGACCCAGTACTTC. Protein product: CASSRPSGGTQYF. The chain has TRBV12-3 or TRBV12-4 and TRBJ2-5; possibly TRBD2 for D (5 bases). Trimming stripped 6 bases from V and 7 bases from J, with 15 bases between. The CDR3 sequence is 13 residues long.

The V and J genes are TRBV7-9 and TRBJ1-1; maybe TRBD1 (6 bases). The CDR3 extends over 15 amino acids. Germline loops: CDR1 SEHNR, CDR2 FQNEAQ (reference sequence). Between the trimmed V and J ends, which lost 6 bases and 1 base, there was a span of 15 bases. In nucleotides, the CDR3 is TGTGCCAGCAGGCCACAGACAGGAGAGAACACTGAAGCTTTCTTT. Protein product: CASRPQTGENTEAFF.

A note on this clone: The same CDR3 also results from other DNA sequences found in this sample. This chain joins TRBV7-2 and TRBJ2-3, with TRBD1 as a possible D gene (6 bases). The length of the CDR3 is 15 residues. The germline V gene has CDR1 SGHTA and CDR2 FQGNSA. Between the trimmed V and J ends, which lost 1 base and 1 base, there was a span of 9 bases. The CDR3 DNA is TGTGCCAGCAGCTTAGAGGGGGTACGCACAGATACGCAGTATTTT. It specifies CASSLEGVRTDTQYF.

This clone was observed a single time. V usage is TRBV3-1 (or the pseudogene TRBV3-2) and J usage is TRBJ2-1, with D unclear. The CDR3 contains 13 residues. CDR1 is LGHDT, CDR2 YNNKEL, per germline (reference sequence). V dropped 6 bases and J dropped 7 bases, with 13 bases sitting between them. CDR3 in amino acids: CASRPVAANEQFF. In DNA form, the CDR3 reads TGTGCCAGCAGACCTGTCGCGGCGAATGAGCAGTTCTTC.

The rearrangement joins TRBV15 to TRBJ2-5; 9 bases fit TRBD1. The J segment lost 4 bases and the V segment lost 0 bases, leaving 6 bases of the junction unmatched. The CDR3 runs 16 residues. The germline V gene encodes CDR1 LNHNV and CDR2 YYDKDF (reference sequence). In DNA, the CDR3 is TGTGCCACCAGCAGAGATCGGGGACAGGGTCGAGAGACCCAGTACTTC. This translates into CATSRDRGQGRETQYF.

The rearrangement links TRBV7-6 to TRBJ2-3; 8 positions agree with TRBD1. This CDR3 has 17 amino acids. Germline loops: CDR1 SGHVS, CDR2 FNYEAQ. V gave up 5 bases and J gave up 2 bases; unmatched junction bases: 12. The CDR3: CASSTETGVKPTDTQYF. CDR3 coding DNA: TGTGCCAGCAGCACCGAGACAGGGGTAAAACCCACAGATACGCAGTATTTT.

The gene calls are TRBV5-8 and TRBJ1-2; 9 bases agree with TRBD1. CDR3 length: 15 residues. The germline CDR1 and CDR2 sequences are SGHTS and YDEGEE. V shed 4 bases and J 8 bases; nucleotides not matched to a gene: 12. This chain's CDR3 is CASSPIGQGKLGYTF. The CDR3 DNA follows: TGTGCCAGCAGCCCGATCGGACAGGGGAAATTGGGCTACACCTTC.

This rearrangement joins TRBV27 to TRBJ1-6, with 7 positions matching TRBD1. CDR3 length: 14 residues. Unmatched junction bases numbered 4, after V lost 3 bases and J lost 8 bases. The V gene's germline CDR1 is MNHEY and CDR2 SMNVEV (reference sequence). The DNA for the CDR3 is TGTGCCAGCAGTTTTTCCAGGGGGGATTCACCCCTCCACTTT. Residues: CASSFSRGDSPLHF.

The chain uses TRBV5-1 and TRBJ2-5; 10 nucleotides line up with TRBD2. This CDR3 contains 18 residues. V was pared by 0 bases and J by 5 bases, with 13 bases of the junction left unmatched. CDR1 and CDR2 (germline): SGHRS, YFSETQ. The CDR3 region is CASSLARQRGGLFETQYF. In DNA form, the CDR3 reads TGCGCCAGCAGCTTGGCCAGGCAGCGGGGGGGCCTCTTTGAGACCCAGTACTTC.

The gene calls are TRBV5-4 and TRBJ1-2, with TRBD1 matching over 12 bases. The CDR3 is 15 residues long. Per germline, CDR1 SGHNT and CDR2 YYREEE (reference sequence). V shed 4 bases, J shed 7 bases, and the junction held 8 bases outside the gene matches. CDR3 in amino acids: CASSPRDRGRFGYTF. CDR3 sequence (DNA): TGTGCCAGCAGCCCTCGGGACAGGGGGCGTTTTGGCTACACCTTC.